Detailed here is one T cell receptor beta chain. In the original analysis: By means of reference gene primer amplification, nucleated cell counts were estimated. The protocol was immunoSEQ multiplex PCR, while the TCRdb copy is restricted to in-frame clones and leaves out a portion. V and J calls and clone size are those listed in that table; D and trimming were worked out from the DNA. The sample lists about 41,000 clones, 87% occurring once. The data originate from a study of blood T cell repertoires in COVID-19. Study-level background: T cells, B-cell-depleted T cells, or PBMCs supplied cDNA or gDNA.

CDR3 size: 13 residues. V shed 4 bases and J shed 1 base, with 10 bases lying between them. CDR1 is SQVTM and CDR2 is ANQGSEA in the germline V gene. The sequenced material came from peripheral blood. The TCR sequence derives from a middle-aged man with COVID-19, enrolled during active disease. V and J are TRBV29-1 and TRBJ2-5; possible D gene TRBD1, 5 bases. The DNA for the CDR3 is TGCAGCGTTGTCCCCCAGGGCCAAGAGACCCAGTACTTC. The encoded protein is CSVVPQGQETQYF. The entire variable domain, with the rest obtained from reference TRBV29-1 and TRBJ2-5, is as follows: SAVISQKPSRDICQRGTSLTIQCQVDSQVTMMFWYRQQPGQSLTLIATANQGSEATYESGFVIDKFPISRPNLTFSTLTVSNMSPEDSSIYLCSVVPQGQETQYFGPGTRLLVL.